Shown below are 23 T cell receptor beta chains from a single sample sequenced in a study of blood T cells in healthy people across ages. The second PCR ran about 6 to 11 cycles with a sample-barcoded 5' primer and J-beta primers. TCRdb re-called the 5' RACE reads through MiXCR, storing one row per CDR3 protein. Of fewer than 750,000 distinct CDR3 sequences in the sample, around half were seen once. The source material was blood. These TCRs come from an elderly man in good health.

The V call is TRBV20-1, the J call TRBJ1-1; 7 bases are shared with TRBD1. CDR1 is DFQATT and CDR2 is SNEGSKA in the germline V gene (reference sequence). This CDR3 is built from 14 residues. V lost 3 bases to trimming and J lost 1 base; unmatched junction nucleotides: 5. As DNA, the CDR3 is TGCAGTGCTAGGGGGGGACAGACGAACACTGAAGCTTTCTTT. It yields the protein CSARGGQTNTEAFF.

This clonotype turned up a few times. The rearrangement joins TRBV25-1 to TRBJ1-1; D ambiguous. The CDR3 loop spans 14 amino acids. The V gene's germline CDR1 is MGHDK and CDR2 SYGVNS. With 4 bases removed from V and 0 bases from J, the gap between germline ends came to 9 bases. This CDR3 is CASSGSVVNTEAFF. DNA of the CDR3: TGTGCCAGCAGTGGCAGTGTTGTGAACACTGAAGCTTTCTTT.

This chain connects TRBV3-1 to TRBJ1-2; D is ambiguous. CDR3 length equals 12 residues. Between the trimmed V and J ends, which lost 6 bases and 8 bases, there was a span of 13 bases. Germline V gene data show CDR1 as LGHDT and CDR2 as YNNKEL (reference sequence). CDR3 nucleotide sequence: TGTGCCAGCAGTGGCCCCGGCGGGGGCTACACCTTC. Its translation: CASSGPGGGYTF.

The count of this clonotype is one. The genes are TRBV2 and TRBJ2-1; weak D call: TRBD1 (5 bases). This CDR3 spans 15 amino acids. V was pared by 4 bases and J by 0 bases, with 10 bases between. The germline CDR1 and CDR2 sequences are SNHLY and FYNNEI. CDR3 sequence reads: CASSVRAGSYNEQFF. The CDR3 region has the DNA TGTGCCAGCAGTGTCAGGGCAGGCTCCTACAATGAGCAGTTCTTC.

In its sample, this clonotype was seen a few times. The rearrangement joins TRBV6-2 or TRBV6-3 to TRBJ2-1; TRBD2 might be the D (6 bases). Germline V gene sequence: CDR1 MNHEY, CDR2 SVGEGT. V dropped 2 bases and J dropped 7 bases, with 15 bases sitting between them. The CDR3 has 15 amino acids. CDR3 in DNA: TGTGCCAGCAGTTACGGCGCAGGAAGCGGGAATGAGCAGTTCTTC. Translating it yields CASSYGAGSGNEQFF.

This clonotype has just a few counts. The rearrangement links TRBV20-1 to TRBJ2-3, with a possible D match to TRBD2 (5 bases). Trimming removed 3 bases from V and 2 bases from J, with 12 bases in between. Germline CDR1 reads DFQATT; CDR2 reads SNEGSKA (reference sequence). The CDR3 loop spans 14 amino acids. CDR3 DNA: TGCAGTGCTAGTCGGCGGGCTTTCACAGATACGCAGTATTTT. It encodes CSASRRAFTDTQYF.

In its sample, this clonotype was seen many times. The chain carries TRBV7-2 and TRBJ1-2; 7 bases map to TRBD1. With V trimmed by 5 bases and J by 6 bases, 12 bases remained unmatched. The CDR3 is 15 residues long. Germline CDR1 SGHTA, CDR2 FQGNSA. CDR3: CASSLLPGQAHGYTF. CDR3 bases: TGTGCCAGCAGCCTACTGCCCGGACAGGCACATGGCTACACCTTC.

The chain recombines TRBV12-3 or TRBV12-4 with TRBJ2-1, with D hard to call. V was shortened by 8 bases and J by 7 bases, with 15 bases between the two germline ends. The CDR3 contains 13 residues. In DNA, the CDR3 is TGTGCCAGCTCCCCCCATCCCGAAAATGAGCAGTTCTTC. Encoded protein: CASSPHPENEQFF.

This clonotype was seen a few times. This chain links TRBV5-1 with TRBJ2-1, with D uncertain. The germline V gene encodes CDR1 SGHRS and CDR2 YFSETQ. V lost 0 bases to trimming and J lost 8 bases, with 12 bases between them. CDR3 length: 14 residues. In DNA, the CDR3 is TGCGCCAGCAGCTTGGTGGCTAATTTTGATGAGCAGTTCTTC. Its protein is CASSLVANFDEQFF. The full variable domain, completed using reference TRBV5-1 and TRBJ2-1, is KAGVTQTPRYLIKTRGQQVTLSCSPISGHRSVSWYQQTPGQGLQFLFEYFSETQRNKGNFPGRFSGRQFSNSRSEMNVSTLELGDSALYLCASSLVANFDEQFFGPGTRLTVL.

This clonotype was picked up many times. The chain combines TRBV6-6 with TRBJ2-1; 7 bases are a match to TRBD1. The ends lost 4 bases at V and 7 bases at J; junction bases unmatched: 4. This CDR3 contains 13 residues. Germline values: CDR1 MNHNY, CDR2 SVGAGI (reference sequence). This CDR3 is CASSSTGDNEQFF. The CDR3 bases are TGTGCCAGCAGTTCCACAGGGGATAATGAGCAGTTCTTC.

The chain has TRBV29-1 and TRBJ2-3; D could derive from TRBD1 or TRBD2 (6 bases each). From germline, CDR1 is SQVTM and CDR2 ANQGSEA. The CDR3 has 13 amino acids. Trimming shortened V by 7 bases and J by 2 bases, and 13 bases separated the two germline ends. The CDR3 bases are TGCAGCGCGAGGGGGGTCCCCACAGATACGCAGTATTTT. Protein product: CSARGVPTDTQYF.

The gene calls are TRBV25-1 and TRBJ2-3; 9 positions agree with TRBD2. The trim removed 6 bases at V and 3 bases at J, leaving 16 bases unmatched. Germline CDR1 reads MGHDK; CDR2 reads SYGVNS. The CDR3 spans 18 residues. The DNA of the CDR3 is TGTGCCAGCAGCCCACAGAGCGGTAGCGGGAGCCGTACAGATACGCAGTATTTT. It codes for CASSPQSGSGSRTDTQYF.

In its sample, this clonotype was seen many times. V and J are TRBV29-1 and TRBJ2-7; maybe TRBD1 (6 bases). Trimming removed 7 bases at V and 6 bases at J, with 19 bases between. The CDR3 totals 13 residues. CDR1 is SQVTM, CDR2 ANQGSEA, per germline. CDR3 DNA: TGCAGCGCCGGGACAACCGTAAGTTCCGAGCAGTACTTC. Encoded protein: CSAGTTVSSEQYF.

This clonotype was seen more than once but under ten times. The gene calls are TRBV9 and TRBJ2-1; TRBD2 might be the D (5 bases). Trimming took 3 bases from V and 10 from J, leaving 23 bases between them. The CDR3 has 16 residues. The germline V gene encodes CDR1 SGDLS and CDR2 YYNGEE. The CDR3 DNA sequence: TGTGCCAGCAGCGGCTACCGGGTCCCCTCGGGGAACGAGCAGTTCTTC. Amino acids: CASSGYRVPSGNEQFF.

The CDR3 sequence is CAISLDRDNQPQHF. DNA of the CDR3: TGTGCCATCAGCTTGGACAGGGACAATCAGCCCCAGCATTTT. The rearrangement uses TRBV10-3 and TRBJ1-5; 8 bases map to TRBD1. This CDR3 spans 14 amino acids. Trimming at V came to 6 bases and at J to 3 bases, leaving 4 bases not matched to a gene. The germline gives CDR1 ENHRY, CDR2 SYGVKD.

This chain connects TRBV3-1 to TRBJ1-2; 7 nucleotides align to TRBD1. CDR3 size: 14 residues. The V gene's germline CDR1 is LGHDT and CDR2 YNNKEL (reference sequence). V lost 6 bases and J lost 0; bases outside the gene matches: 4. The CDR3 DNA reads TGTGCCAGCAGACGACAGGGACCTAACTATGGCTACACCTTC. This codes for CASRRQGPNYGYTF.

As regards this clonotype: A much larger clone differs from this one at a single base, so this may be a read error. The chain links TRBV6-6 to TRBJ2-4; D perhaps matches TRBD1 (5 bases). The J call may be faulty, since TRBJ2-5 better matches the DNA end. CDR3 length equals 13 residues. Germline-derived CDR1 and CDR2 are MNHNY and SVGAGI (reference sequence). CDR3 in amino acids: CASSDTGQETQYF. CDR3 bases: TGTGCCAGCAGTGATACAGGCCAAGAGACCCAGTACTTC.

The DNA for the CDR3 is TGCAGTGCTAGAATAGCAACTAGCGGAAACATTCAGTACTTC. This translates into CSARIATSGNIQYF. The rearrangement uses TRBV20-1 and TRBJ2-7, with TRBD2 matching over 8 bases. The J call is uncertain, as TRBJ2-4 better fits the DNA end. The CDR3 has 14 residues. The V gene's germline CDR1 is DFQATT and CDR2 SNEGSKA (reference sequence).

The V and J genes are TRBV20-1 and TRBJ2-5; TRBD2 might be the D (5 bases). Trimming cost V 3 bases and J 5 bases, with 10 bases left between them. Germline CDR1 and CDR2: DFQATT and SNEGSKA (reference sequence). The CDR3 has 12 residues. The CDR3 protein is CSAREVAETQYF. In DNA, the CDR3 is TGCAGTGCTAGGGAGGTCGCGGAGACCCAGTACTTC.

V gene TRBV29-1 combines with J gene TRBJ1-2; maybe TRBD1 (5 bases). Germline CDR1 SQVTM, CDR2 ANQGSEA. The CDR3 sequence is 12 residues long. The V and J ends lost 2 bases and 4 bases respectively, with 8 bases between them. The CDR3 spells CSVETGSYGYTF. The DNA of the CDR3 is TGCAGCGTTGAAACAGGCTCCTATGGCTACACCTTC.

CDR3: CSGAGGVRETQYF. The CDR3 DNA is TGCAGCGGGGCGGGGGGGGTCCGAGAGACCCAGTACTTC. The chain links TRBV29-1 to TRBJ2-5, with TRBD2 identical over 9 bases. This CDR3 has 13 residues. The germline CDR1 and CDR2 sequences are SQVTM and ANQGSEA. V lost 7 bases and J lost 4; bases outside the gene matches: 7.

In this sample, this clonotype turned up a few times. The chain links TRBV7-9 to TRBJ2-4; no clear D gene. The CDR3 has 18 residues. CDR1 and CDR2 (germline): SEHNR, FQNEAQ (reference sequence). The V end lost 1 base, the J end lost 0 bases, and 16 bases lay between the germline ends. This chain's CDR3 is CASSLDGRPASAKNIQYF. Here the CDR3 DNA reads TGTGCCAGCAGCTTAGACGGCCGGCCGGCATCAGCCAAAAACATTCAGTACTTC.

V usage is TRBV6-2 or TRBV6-3 and J usage is TRBJ2-7; D may be TRBD2 (6 bases). Germline V gives CDR1 MNHEY, CDR2 SVGEGT. Trimming took off 2 bases at V and 6 bases at J, with 14 bases between the two ends. There are 14 residues in the CDR3. This CDR3 is CASSYAGGGTEQYF. For the CDR3, the DNA is TGTGCCAGCAGTTACGCAGGAGGAGGGACCGAGCAGTACTTC.